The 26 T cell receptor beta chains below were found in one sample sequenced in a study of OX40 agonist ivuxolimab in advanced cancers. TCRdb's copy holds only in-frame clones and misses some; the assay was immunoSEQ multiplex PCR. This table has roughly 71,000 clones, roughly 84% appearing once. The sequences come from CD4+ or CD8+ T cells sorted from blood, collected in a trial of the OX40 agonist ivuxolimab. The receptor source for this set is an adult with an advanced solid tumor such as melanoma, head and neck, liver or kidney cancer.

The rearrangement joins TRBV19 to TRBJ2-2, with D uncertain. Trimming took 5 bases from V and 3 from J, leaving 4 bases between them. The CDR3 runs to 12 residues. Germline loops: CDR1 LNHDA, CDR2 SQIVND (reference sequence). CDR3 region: CASSFYTGELFF. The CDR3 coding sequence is TGTGCCAGTAGTTTCTACACCGGGGAGCTGTTTTTT.

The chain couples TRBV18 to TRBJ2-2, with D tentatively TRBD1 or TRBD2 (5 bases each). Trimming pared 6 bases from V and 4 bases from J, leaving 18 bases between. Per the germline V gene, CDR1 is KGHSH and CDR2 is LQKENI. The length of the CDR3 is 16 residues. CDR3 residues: CASSRSGTVSTGELFF. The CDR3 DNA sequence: TGTGCCAGCTCCCGATCCGGGACGGTGTCCACCGGGGAGCTGTTTTTT.

CDR3 DNA: TGTGCCAGCAGCTTACAAACAGGGGGCAAGGAGACCCAGTACTTC. Translated: CASSLQTGGKETQYF. The V gene is TRBV7-6, the J gene TRBJ2-5; TRBD1 matches at 9 bases. This CDR3 contains 15 residues. Per germline, CDR1 SGHVS and CDR2 FNYEAQ. V lost 2 bases to trimming and J lost 5 bases; unmatched junction nucleotides: 6.

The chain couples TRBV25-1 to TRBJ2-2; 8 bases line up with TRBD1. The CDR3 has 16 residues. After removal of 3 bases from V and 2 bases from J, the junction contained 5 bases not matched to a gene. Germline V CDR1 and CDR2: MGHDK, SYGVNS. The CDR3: CASSEAGGHNTGELFF. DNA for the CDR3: TGTGCCAGCAGTGAGGCAGGGGGCCACAACACCGGGGAGCTGTTTTTT. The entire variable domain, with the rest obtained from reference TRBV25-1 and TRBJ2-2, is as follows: EADIYQTPRYLVIGTGKKITLECSQTMGHDKMYWYQQDPGMELHLIHYSYGVNSTEKGDLSSESTVSRIRTEHFPLTLESARPSHTSQYLCASSEAGGHNTGELFFGEGSRLTVL.

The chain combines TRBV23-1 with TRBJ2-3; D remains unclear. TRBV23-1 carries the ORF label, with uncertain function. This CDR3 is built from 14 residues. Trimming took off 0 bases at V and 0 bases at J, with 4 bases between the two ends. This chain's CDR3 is CASSQSTSTDTQYF. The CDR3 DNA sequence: TGCGCCAGCAGTCAATCCACTAGCACAGATACGCAGTATTTT.

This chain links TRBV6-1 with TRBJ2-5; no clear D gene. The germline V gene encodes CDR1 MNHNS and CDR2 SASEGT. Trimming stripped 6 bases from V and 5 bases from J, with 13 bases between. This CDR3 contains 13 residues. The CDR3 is CASRSGLRETQYF. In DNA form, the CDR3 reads TGTGCCAGCAGGTCGGGCTTGCGGGAGACCCAGTACTTC.

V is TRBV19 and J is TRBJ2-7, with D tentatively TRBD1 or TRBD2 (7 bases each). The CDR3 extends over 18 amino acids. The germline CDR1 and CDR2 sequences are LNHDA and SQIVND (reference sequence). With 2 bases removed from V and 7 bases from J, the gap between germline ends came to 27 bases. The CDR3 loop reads CASSISAGQTARGGEQYF. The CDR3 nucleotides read TGTGCCAGTAGTATATCAGCGGGACAGACGGCCCGAGGAGGTGAGCAGTACTTC. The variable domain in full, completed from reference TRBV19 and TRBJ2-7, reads DGGITQSPKYLFRKEGQNVTLSCEQNLNHDAMYWYRQDPGQGLRLIYYSQIVNDFQKGDIAEGYSVSREKKESFPLTVTSAQKNPTAFYLCASSISAGQTARGGEQYFGPGTRLTVT.

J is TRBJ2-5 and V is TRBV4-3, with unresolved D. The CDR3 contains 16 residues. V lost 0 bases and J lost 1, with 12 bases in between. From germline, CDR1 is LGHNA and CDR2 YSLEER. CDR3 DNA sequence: TGCGCCAGCAGCCAAGAGGTCTGGGGTGGCCAAGAGACCCAGTACTTC. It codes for CASSQEVWGGQETQYF.

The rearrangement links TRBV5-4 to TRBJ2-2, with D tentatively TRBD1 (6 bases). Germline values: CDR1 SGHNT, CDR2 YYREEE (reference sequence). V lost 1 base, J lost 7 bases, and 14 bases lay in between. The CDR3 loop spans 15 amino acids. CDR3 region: CASSLRFQGSGELFF. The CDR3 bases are TGTGCCAGCAGCTTGAGGTTCCAGGGGAGCGGGGAGCTGTTTTTT.

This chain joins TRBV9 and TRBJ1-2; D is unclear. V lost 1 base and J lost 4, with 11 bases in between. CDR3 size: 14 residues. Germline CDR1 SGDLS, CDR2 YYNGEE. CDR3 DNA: TGTGCCAGCAGCGTACAGGCAGGCATCTATGGCTACACCTTC. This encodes CASSVQAGIYGYTF.

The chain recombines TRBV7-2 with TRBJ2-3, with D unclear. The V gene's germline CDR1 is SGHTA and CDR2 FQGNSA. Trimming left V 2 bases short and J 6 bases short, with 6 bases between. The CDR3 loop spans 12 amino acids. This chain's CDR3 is CASSLTADTQYF. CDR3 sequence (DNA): TGTGCCAGCAGCTTAACCGCGGATACGCAGTATTTT.

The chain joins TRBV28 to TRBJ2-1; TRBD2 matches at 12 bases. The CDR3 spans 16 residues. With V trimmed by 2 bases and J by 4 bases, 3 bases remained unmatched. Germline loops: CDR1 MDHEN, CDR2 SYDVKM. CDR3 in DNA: TGTGCCAGCAGTTTACCAGGACTAGCGGGGTACAATGAGCAGTTCTTC. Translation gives CASSLPGLAGYNEQFF.

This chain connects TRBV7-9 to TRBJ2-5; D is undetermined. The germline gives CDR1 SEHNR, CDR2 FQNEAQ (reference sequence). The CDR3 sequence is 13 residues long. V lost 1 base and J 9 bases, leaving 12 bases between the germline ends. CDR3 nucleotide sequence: TGTGCCAGCAGCTTAGGGCAAAACGAGGCCCAGTACTTC. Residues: CASSLGQNEAQYF.

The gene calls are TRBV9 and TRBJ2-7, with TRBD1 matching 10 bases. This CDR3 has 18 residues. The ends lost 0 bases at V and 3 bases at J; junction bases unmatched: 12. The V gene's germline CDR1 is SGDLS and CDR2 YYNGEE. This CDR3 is CASSVDVGGRDRGYEQYF. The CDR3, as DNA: TGTGCCAGCAGCGTAGATGTTGGGGGCCGGGACAGGGGCTACGAGCAGTACTTC.

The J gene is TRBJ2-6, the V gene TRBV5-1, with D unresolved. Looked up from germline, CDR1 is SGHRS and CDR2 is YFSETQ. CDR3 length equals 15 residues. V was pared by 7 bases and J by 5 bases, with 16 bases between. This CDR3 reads CASHGSQSRANVLTF. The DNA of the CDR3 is TGCGCCAGCCACGGTTCACAAAGTCGGGCCAACGTCCTGACTTTC.

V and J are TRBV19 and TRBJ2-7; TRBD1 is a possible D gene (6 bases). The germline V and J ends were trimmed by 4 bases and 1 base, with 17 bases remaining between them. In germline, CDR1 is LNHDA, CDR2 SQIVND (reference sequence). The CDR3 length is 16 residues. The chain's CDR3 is CASSTYSGTSSYEQYF. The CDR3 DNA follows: TGTGCCAGTAGTACCTACTCCGGGACAAGTTCCTACGAGCAGTACTTC. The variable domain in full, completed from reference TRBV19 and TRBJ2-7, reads DGGITQSPKYLFRKEGQNVTLSCEQNLNHDAMYWYRQDPGQGLRLIYYSQIVNDFQKGDIAEGYSVSREKKESFPLTVTSAQKNPTAFYLCASSTYSGTSSYEQYFGPGTRLTVT.

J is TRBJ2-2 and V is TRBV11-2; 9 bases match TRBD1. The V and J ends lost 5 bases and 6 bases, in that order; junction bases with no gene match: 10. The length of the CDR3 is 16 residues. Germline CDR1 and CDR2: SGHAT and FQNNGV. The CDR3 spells CASSPMDRGGSGELFF. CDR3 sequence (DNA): TGTGCCAGCAGCCCTATGGACAGGGGAGGATCCGGGGAGCTGTTTTTT.

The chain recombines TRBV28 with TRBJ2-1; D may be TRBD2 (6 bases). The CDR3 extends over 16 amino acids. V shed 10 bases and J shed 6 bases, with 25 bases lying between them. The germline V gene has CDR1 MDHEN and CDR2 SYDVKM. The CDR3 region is CATTKSAEGKGNEQFF. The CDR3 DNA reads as TGTGCCACCACCAAAAGCGCGGAGGGTAAAGGCAATGAGCAGTTCTTC. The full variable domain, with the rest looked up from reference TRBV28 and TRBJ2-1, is DVKVTQSSRYLVKRTGEKVFLECVQDMDHENMFWYRQDPGLGLRLIYFSYDVKMKEKGDIPEGYSVSREKKERFSLILESASTNQTSMYLCATTKSAEGKGNEQFFGPGTRLTVL.

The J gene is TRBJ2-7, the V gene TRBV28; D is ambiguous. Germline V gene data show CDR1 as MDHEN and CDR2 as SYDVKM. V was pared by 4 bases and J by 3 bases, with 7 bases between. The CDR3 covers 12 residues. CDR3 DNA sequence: TGTGCCAGCAGTTCGGCCTACTACGAGCAGTACTTC. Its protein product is CASSSAYYEQYF.

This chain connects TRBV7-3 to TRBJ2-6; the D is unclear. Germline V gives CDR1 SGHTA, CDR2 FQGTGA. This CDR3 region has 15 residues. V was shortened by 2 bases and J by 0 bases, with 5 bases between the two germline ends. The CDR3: CASSLGSSGANVLTF. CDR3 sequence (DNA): TGTGCCAGCAGCTTAGGTAGCTCTGGGGCCAACGTCCTGACTTTC.

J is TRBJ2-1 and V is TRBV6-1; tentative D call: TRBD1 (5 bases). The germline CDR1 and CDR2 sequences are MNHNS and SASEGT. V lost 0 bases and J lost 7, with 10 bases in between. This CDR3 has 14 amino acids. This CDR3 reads CASSEASRVNEQFF. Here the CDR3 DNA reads TGTGCCAGCAGTGAAGCTTCCAGGGTTAATGAGCAGTTCTTC.

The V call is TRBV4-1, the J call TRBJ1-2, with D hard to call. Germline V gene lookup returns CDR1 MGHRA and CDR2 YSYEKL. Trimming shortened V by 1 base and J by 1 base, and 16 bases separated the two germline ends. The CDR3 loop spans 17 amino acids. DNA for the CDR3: TGCGCCAGCAGCCAAGTGGGAGGATTAGGTCTTAACTATGGCTACACCTTC. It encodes CASSQVGGLGLNYGYTF.

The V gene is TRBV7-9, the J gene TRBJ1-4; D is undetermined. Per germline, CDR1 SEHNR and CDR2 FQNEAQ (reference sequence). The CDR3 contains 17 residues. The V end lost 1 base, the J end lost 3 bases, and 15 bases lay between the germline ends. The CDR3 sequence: CASSLGREPKANEKLFF. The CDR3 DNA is TGTGCCAGCAGCTTAGGTCGTGAGCCCAAGGCTAATGAAAAACTGTTTTTT.

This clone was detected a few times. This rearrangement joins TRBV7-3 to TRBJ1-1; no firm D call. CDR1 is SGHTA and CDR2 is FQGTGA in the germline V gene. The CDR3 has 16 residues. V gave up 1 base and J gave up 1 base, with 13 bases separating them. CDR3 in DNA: TGTGCCAGCAGCTTAAAACGGGTTGGGCCGAACACTGAAGCTTTCTTT. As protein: CASSLKRVGPNTEAFF. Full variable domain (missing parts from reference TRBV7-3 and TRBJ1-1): GAGVSQTPSNKVTEKGKYVELRCDPISGHTALYWYRQSLGQGPEFLIYFQGTGAADDSGLPNDRFFAVRPEGSVSTLKIQRTERGDSAVYLCASSLKRVGPNTEAFFGQGTRLTVV.

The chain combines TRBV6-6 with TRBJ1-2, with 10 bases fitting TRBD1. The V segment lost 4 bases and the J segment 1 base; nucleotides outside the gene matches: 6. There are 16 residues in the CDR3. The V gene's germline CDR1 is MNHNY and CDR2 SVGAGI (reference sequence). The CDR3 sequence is CASSSPDRGGNYGYTF. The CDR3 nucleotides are TGTGCCAGCAGTTCCCCGGACAGGGGGGGTAACTATGGCTACACCTTC.

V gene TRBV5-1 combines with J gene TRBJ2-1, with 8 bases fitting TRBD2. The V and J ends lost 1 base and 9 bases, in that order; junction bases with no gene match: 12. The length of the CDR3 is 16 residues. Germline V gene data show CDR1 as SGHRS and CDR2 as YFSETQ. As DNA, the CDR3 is TGCGCCAGCAGCTTGCTAAGCGGGAGTTTTAACATTGAGCAGTTCTTC. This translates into CASSLLSGSFNIEQFF.